Sequencing of this T cell receptor beta chain was carried out in a study of blood T cell repertoires in COVID-19. Profiled with immunoSEQ multiplex PCR; TCRdb holds only in-frame clones, not every one. The sample contains about 150,000 clones, roughly 91% of which appear only once. V shed 10 bases and J shed 7 bases, with 19 bases lying between them. The CDR3 has 14 residues. The V gene's germline CDR1 is LGHDT and CDR2 YNNKEL (reference sequence). The specimen sequenced was peripheral blood. The receptor was isolated from a man aged 60 to 69 with active or convalescent COVID-19. The chain carries TRBV3-1 (or the pseudogene TRBV3-2) and TRBJ2-2; possible D gene TRBD2, 5 bases. DNA of the CDR3: TGTGCCACAAATCTACCTAGCACCCTCGGGGAGCTGTTTTTT. This encodes CATNLPSTLGELFF.